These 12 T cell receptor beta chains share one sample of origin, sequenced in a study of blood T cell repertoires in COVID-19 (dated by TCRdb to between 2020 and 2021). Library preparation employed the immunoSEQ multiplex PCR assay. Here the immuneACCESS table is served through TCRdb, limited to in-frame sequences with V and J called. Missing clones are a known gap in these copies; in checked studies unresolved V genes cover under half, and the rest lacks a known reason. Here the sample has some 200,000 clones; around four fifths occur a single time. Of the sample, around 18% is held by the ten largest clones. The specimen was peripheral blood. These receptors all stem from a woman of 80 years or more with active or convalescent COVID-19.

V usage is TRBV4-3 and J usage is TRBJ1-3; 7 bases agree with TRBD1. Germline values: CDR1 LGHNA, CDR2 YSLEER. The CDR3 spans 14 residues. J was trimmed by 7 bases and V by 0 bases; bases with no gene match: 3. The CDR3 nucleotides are TGCGCCAGCAGCCAAGATGAGGGGGCGAACACCATATATTTT. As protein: CASSQDEGANTIYF.

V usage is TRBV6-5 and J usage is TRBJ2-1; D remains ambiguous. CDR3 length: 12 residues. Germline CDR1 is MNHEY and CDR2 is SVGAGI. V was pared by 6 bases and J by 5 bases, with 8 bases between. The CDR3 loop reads CASSVFDNEQFF. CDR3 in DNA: TGTGCCAGCAGCGTCTTCGACAATGAGCAGTTCTTC.

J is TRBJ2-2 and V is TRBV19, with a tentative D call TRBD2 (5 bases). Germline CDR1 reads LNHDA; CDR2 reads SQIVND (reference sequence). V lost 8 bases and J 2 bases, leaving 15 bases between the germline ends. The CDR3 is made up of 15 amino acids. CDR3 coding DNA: TGTGCCAGTCCTGATCCTCGGGGTAACACCGGGGAGCTGTTTTTT. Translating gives CASPDPRGNTGELFF.

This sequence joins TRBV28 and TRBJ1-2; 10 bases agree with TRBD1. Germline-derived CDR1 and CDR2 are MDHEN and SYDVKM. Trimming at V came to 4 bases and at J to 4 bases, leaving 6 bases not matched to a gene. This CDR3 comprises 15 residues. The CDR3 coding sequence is TGTGCCAGCAGTTCCCGGACAGGGGGTTTCTATGGCTACACCTTC. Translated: CASSSRTGGFYGYTF.

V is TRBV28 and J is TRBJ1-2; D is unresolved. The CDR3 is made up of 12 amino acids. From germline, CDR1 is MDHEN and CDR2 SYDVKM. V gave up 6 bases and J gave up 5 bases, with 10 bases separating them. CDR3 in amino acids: CASRPGGYGYTF. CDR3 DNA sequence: TGTGCCAGCAGACCCGGAGGATATGGCTACACCTTC.

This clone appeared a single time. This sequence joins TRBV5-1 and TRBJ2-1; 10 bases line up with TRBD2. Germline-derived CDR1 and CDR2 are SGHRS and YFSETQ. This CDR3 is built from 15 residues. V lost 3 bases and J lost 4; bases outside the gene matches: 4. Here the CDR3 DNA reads TGCGCCAGCAGCTCTAATAGCGGGGGGTACAATGAGCAGTTCTTC. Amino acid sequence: CASSSNSGGYNEQFF.

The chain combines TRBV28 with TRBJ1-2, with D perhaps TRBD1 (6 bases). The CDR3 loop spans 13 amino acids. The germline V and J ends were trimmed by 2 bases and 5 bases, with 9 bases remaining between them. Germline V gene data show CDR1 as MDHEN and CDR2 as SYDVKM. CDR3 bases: TGTGCCAGCAGTTTACGGACAGAATATGGCTACACCTTC. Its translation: CASSLRTEYGYTF.

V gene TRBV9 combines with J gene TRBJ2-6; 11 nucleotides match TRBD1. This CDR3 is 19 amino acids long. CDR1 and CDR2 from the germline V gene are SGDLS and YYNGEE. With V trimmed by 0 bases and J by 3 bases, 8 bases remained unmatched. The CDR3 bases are TGTGCCAGCAGCGTAGCTCACGGACAGGGGGCGATTGGGGCCAACGTCCTGACTTTC. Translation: CASSVAHGQGAIGANVLTF.

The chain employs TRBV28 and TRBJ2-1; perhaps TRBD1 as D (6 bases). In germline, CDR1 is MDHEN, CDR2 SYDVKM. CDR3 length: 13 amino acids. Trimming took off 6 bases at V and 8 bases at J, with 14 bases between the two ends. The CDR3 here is CASSSDRPHEQFF. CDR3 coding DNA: TGTGCCAGCAGCTCAGACAGGCCCCATGAGCAGTTCTTC.

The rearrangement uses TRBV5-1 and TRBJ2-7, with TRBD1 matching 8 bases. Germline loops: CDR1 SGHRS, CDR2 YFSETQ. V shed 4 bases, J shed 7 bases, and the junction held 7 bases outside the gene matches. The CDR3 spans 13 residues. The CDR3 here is CASSPRTGYEQYF. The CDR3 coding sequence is TGCGCCAGCAGCCCTCGGACAGGGTATGAGCAGTACTTC.

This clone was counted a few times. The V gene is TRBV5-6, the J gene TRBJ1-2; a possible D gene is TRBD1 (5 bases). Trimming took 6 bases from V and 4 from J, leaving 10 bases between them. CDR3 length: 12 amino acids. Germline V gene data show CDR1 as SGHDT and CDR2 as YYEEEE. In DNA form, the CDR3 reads TGTGCCAGCAAACAGGCGAGCTATGGCTACACCTTC. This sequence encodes CASKQASYGYTF.

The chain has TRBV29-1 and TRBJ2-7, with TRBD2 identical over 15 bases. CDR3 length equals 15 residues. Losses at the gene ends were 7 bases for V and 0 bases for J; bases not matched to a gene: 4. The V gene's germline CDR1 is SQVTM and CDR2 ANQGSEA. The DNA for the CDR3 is TGCAGCGCTGGGACTAGCGGGAGGAGCTCCTACGAGCAGTACTTC. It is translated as CSAGTSGRSSYEQYF.